The source of this T cell receptor (beta chain) is a study of Ad26.COV2.S vaccination and SARS-CoV-2 variants. Treatment defined: 19 received Ad26.COV2.S at low or high dose, single or two shots; several received placebo; per-sample allocation not given. On day 63 after the first injection, vaccine and placebo recipients gave samples. The donor was a Boston adult aged 18-55 years. In its sample, this clone was seen many times. Antigen specificity is unknown. Method: immunoSEQ multiplex PCR; TCRdb's copy keeps in-frame clones and lacks some. The table shows about 410,000 clones, with around 85% occurring only once. Study results and limitations: Vaccinees reportedly had broad spike-specific CD8+ and CD4+ T cell responses.

Germline loops: CDR1 LNHDA, CDR2 SQIVND (reference sequence). Trimming shortened V by 4 bases and J by 2 bases, and 15 bases separated the two germline ends. CDR3 length: 15 residues. The material sequenced was peripheral blood, taken in a trial of Ad26.COV2.S vaccine versus placebo. The chain carries TRBV19 and TRBJ2-7; tentative D call: TRBD2 (5 bases). This TCR came from a person aged 18-60 years who received the Ad26.COV2.S COVID-19 vaccine or a placebo. Here the CDR3 DNA reads TGTGCCAGTAGTACCAGAGGAGGCGGAACCTACGAGCAGTACTTC. Protein product: CASSTRGGGTYEQYF.